This entry concerns a single TCR beta chain. The target antigen is unknown. The PCR was carried out with 60 Vbeta primers and 13 Jbeta primers. The protocol was immunoSEQ multiplex PCR, while the TCRdb copy is restricted to in-frame clones and leaves out a portion. Of some 110,000 clones in the sample, over 65% were seen once. Those who donated were healthy bone marrow donors. Trimming shortened V by 2 bases and J by 5 bases, and 10 bases separated the two germline ends. Looked up from germline, CDR1 is SGHRS and CDR2 is YFSETQ. The CDR3 is 13 residues long. This entry is derived from a study of cytomegalovirus exposure and HLA in healthy donors. About the study: Researchers previously reported finding fewer than 120 million unique TCR beta sequences from 150 million to 200 million T cells. Study results and limitations: One variant, a missense change in DCLRE1C, was linked in a later analysis to TCR beta V- and J-gene trimming.

Input material: PBMCs. This clonotype was sampled from a woman aged 25 to 39 in good health and CMV-seronegative. The chain carries TRBV5-1 and TRBJ1-1; possibly TRBD1 for D (6 bases). CDR3 residues: CASSFTGKTEAFF. In DNA form, the CDR3 reads TGCGCCAGCAGCTTCACAGGGAAGACTGAAGCTTTCTTT. Drawing the rest from reference TRBV5-1 and TRBJ1-1, the complete variable domain is KAGVTQTPRYLIKTRGQQVTLSCSPISGHRSVSWYQQTPGQGLQFLFEYFSETQRNKGNFPGRFSGRQFSNSRSEMNVSTLELGDSALYLCASSFTGKTEAFFGQGTRLTVV.